Listed here are 20 T cell receptor beta chains from one sample, sequenced in a study of blood T cell repertoires in COVID-19. The assay was immunoSEQ multiplex PCR, and TCRdb's table has in-frame clones only and misses some. Here the sample spans roughly 180,000 clones, roughly nine tenths being singletons. The sample was peripheral blood. These TCRs come from a man in his sixties or seventies with active or convalescent COVID-19.

V is TRBV28 and J is TRBJ2-3, with TRBD2 matching over 9 bases. V shed 6 bases and J 7 bases; nucleotides not matched to a gene: 11. CDR1 and CDR2 from the germline V gene are MDHEN and SYDVKM. This CDR3 comprises 15 residues. CDR3 bases: TGTGCCAGCAGCCTCTTGCGGGGGGGGTGGAATACGCAGTATTTT. It encodes CASSLLRGGWNTQYF.

This chain connects TRBV30 to TRBJ1-1, with 8 bases lining up with TRBD1. CDR1 is GTSNPN and CDR2 is SVGIG in the germline V gene (reference sequence). This CDR3 region has 14 residues. The trim removed 3 bases at V and 7 bases at J, leaving 10 bases unmatched. CDR3 sequence (DNA): TGTGCCTGGAGCAGGGGGCGAGTTTTTAGTGAAGCTTTCTTT. It translates to CAWSRGRVFSEAFF.

The chain joins TRBV5-4 to TRBJ2-7, with 8 bases identical to TRBD1. The CDR3 sequence is 15 residues long. The germline CDR1 and CDR2 sequences are SGHNT and YYREEE (reference sequence). J gave up 5 bases and V 0 bases, and 7 bases lay outside the gene matches. CDR3 nucleotide sequence: TGTGCCAGCAGCTTGGCCCTAGGACAGGGCCACGAGCAGTACTTC. It codes for CASSLALGQGHEQYF.

The gene calls are TRBV4-3 and TRBJ1-6, with 7 bases aligning to TRBD1. CDR3 length: 17 amino acids. CDR1 is LGHNA and CDR2 is YSLEER in the germline V gene. The ends lost 0 bases at V and 4 bases at J; junction bases unmatched: 6. CDR3 bases: TGCGCCAGCAGCCAAGATCTACCGGGACAGTATAATTCACCCCTCCACTTT. Its translation: CASSQDLPGQYNSPLHF.

The rearrangement links TRBV10-1 to TRBJ2-3; D uncertain. The CDR3 is 14 residues long. Germline-derived CDR1 and CDR2 are WNHNN and SYGVQD (reference sequence). The V and J ends lost 3 bases and 1 base respectively, with 8 bases between them. The CDR3 sequence: CASSDGGGTDTQYF. The CDR3 DNA reads TGCGCCAGCAGTGACGGCGGTGGCACAGATACGCAGTATTTT.

In nucleotides, the CDR3 is TGTGCCAGCAGCGTCCGTAGGGGCAGGGATCTCAAAGAGACCCAGTACTTC. Translating it yields CASSVRRGRDLKETQYF. The J gene is TRBJ2-5, the V gene TRBV3-1 (or the pseudogene TRBV3-2), with D perhaps matching TRBD1 (5 bases). Per germline, CDR1 LGHDT and CDR2 YNNKEL (reference sequence). The CDR3 covers 17 residues. Trimming pared 5 bases from V and 3 bases from J, leaving 22 bases between.

The rearrangement joins TRBV6-5 to TRBJ1-6; D gene ambiguous. This CDR3 region has 15 residues. The germline V and J ends were trimmed by 0 bases and 4 bases, with 7 bases remaining between them. The V gene's germline CDR1 is MNHEY and CDR2 SVGAGI. In DNA form, the CDR3 reads TGTGCCAGCAGTTACTCAGAGGTTTATAATTCACCCCTCCACTTT. Residues: CASSYSEVYNSPLHF.

V and J are TRBV9 and TRBJ2-3, with TRBD1 matching over 7 bases. The CDR3 contains 15 residues. The trim removed 3 bases at V and 6 bases at J, leaving 10 bases unmatched. Germline V CDR1 and CDR2: SGDLS, YYNGEE. The CDR3, as DNA: TGTGCCAGCAGCGCCCCACAGGGGTTCAGCGATACGCAGTATTTT. Residues: CASSAPQGFSDTQYF.

The CDR3 here is CASSLDTAILHF. The CDR3 bases are TGTGCCAGCAGTTTGGACACCGCTATACTCCACTTT. The chain is built from TRBV12-3 or TRBV12-4 and TRBJ1-6; weak D call: TRBD1 (5 bases). Trimming stripped 3 bases from V and 16 bases from J, with 13 bases between. The CDR3 extends over 12 amino acids.

The J gene is TRBJ1-6, the V gene TRBV7-8; D remains unclear. V was trimmed by 1 base and J by 10 bases, leaving 8 bases between them. CDR1 and CDR2 (germline): SGHVS, FQNEAQ. The CDR3 covers 13 residues. The CDR3 coding sequence is TGTGCCAGCAGCTTAGGGTTGGGCTCACCCCTCCACTTT. Its translation is CASSLGLGSPLHF.

This clone occurred a few times. This CDR3 reads CSASWGGGATDTQYF. CDR3 nucleotide sequence: TGCAGTGCTAGTTGGGGCGGGGGGGCGACAGATACGCAGTATTTT. The chain recombines TRBV20-1 with TRBJ2-3; 9 bases are a match to TRBD2. CDR3 length equals 15 residues. The J segment lost 3 bases and the V segment lost 3 bases, leaving 7 bases of the junction unmatched. Germline loops: CDR1 DFQATT, CDR2 SNEGSKA (reference sequence).

This clone has just one count. The chain couples TRBV2 to TRBJ1-3; 10 bases align to TRBD1. V shed 4 bases, J shed 4 bases, and the junction held 10 bases outside the gene matches. CDR1 is SNHLY and CDR2 is FYNNEI in the germline V gene. The CDR3 has 17 amino acids. The CDR3 nucleotides read TGTGCCAGCAGTGGGGACAGGGGACCGTCTTGGGGAAACACCATATATTTT. It codes for CASSGDRGPSWGNTIYF.

V usage is TRBV30 and J usage is TRBJ2-3; a possible D gene is TRBD1 (6 bases). There are 18 residues in the CDR3. V was pared by 2 bases and J by 0 bases, with 21 bases between. Germline V gives CDR1 GTSNPN, CDR2 SVGIG (reference sequence). DNA of the CDR3: TGTGCCTGGAGTCTCAGGACAGCAAGGGGCTCTAGCACAGATACGCAGTATTTT. Amino acid sequence: CAWSLRTARGSSTDTQYF.

This chain connects TRBV2 to TRBJ2-5; TRBD1 agrees at 7 bases. Trimming cost V 6 bases and J 6 bases; bases outside gene matches: 13. The CDR3 runs to 15 residues. Per the germline V gene, CDR1 is SNHLY and CDR2 is FYNNEI. CDR3 nucleotides: TGTGCCAGCAGCCAAATGGTGGCAGGGGGACAGACCCAGTACTTC. Protein sequence: CASSQMVAGGQTQYF.

This clone was recorded only once. In DNA form, the CDR3 reads TGTGCCAGCACGTCCCCTGAGGTACTCGAGCAGTACTTC. It is translated as CASTSPEVLEQYF. This chain joins TRBV11-2 and TRBJ2-7; D not certain. Per the germline V gene, CDR1 is SGHAT and CDR2 is FQNNGV. The CDR3 spans 13 residues. V was trimmed by 7 bases and J by 6 bases, leaving 16 bases between them.

V is TRBV12-3 or TRBV12-4 and J is TRBJ2-2, with D perhaps TRBD1 (5 bases). Trimming left V 6 bases short and J 4 bases short, with 9 bases between. This CDR3 contains 13 residues. The CDR3 DNA reads TGTGCCAGCAGCCCAACAGGCACCGGGGAGCTGTTTTTT. It is translated as CASSPTGTGELFF.

In this sample, this clone turned up many times. The chain recombines TRBV29-1 with TRBJ2-5; D possibly corresponds to TRBD1 (6 bases). Trimming shortened V by 6 bases and J by 4 bases, and 12 bases separated the two germline ends. Germline CDR1 is SQVTM and CDR2 is ANQGSEA. The CDR3 contains 12 residues. The CDR3, as DNA: TGCAGCGTCCTGGCCAGGGGAGAGACCCAGTACTTC. This codes for CSVLARGETQYF.

V and J are TRBV6-2 or TRBV6-3 and TRBJ2-7, with TRBD2 matching 13 bases. The germline gives CDR1 MNHEY, CDR2 SVGEGT. Trimming took 6 bases from V and 7 from J; bases not matched to a gene: 6. The CDR3 totals 14 residues. CDR3 nucleotides: TGTGCCAGCAGCCTCGGACTAGCGGGAGTGGAGCAGTACTTC. Its translation is CASSLGLAGVEQYF.

The rearrangement links TRBV6-6 to TRBJ1-5; D perhaps matches TRBD1 (6 bases). CDR1 and CDR2 from the germline V gene are MNHNY and SVGAGI (reference sequence). Deletions cut 6 bases from V and 4 bases from J, with 13 bases between. This CDR3 spans 14 amino acids. In nucleotides, the CDR3 is TGTGCCAGCAGCCGGACAGATTCAAATCAGCCCCAGCATTTT. Translation: CASSRTDSNQPQHF.

The chain employs TRBV9 and TRBJ2-1; TRBD2 matches 7 bases. CDR1 is SGDLS, CDR2 YYNGEE, per germline. V gave up 3 bases and J gave up 1 base; unmatched junction bases: 10. CDR3 size: 17 residues. Here the CDR3 DNA reads TGTGCCAGCAGCGGAGGGGTAGCGGGCCTGTCCTACAATGAGCAGTTCTTC. Amino acid sequence: CASSGGVAGLSYNEQFF.